These 5 T cell receptor beta chains came from one sample sequenced in a study of blood T cell repertoires in COVID-19. Sequencing was performed with immunoSEQ multiplex PCR; in TCRdb, only in-frame clones are kept and a portion is missing. Of about 200,000 clones listed, around 88% are singletons. The sequenced sample was PBMCs or T cells enriched from blood (not recorded which). The receptor set was obtained from a man in his forties with acute COVID-19.

The V and J genes are TRBV6-1 and TRBJ1-2; D gene ambiguous. V was shortened by 3 bases and J by 0 bases, with 8 bases between the two germline ends. In germline, CDR1 is MNHNS, CDR2 SASEGT. The CDR3 contains 14 residues. The CDR3 DNA reads TGTGCCAGCAGTGATGGGCCAGCTAACTATGGCTACACCTTC. The encoded protein is CASSDGPANYGYTF.

The chain's CDR3 is CASSVSVAKNIQYF. As DNA, the CDR3 is TGTGCCAGCAGCGTGAGTGTAGCCAAAAACATTCAGTACTTC. The chain carries TRBV9 and TRBJ2-4, with D hard to call. CDR1 and CDR2 from the germline V gene are SGDLS and YYNGEE. The CDR3 spans 14 residues. The V end was cut by 2 bases, the J end by 0 bases, with 6 bases between. The entire variable domain, with the rest obtained from reference TRBV9 and TRBJ2-4, is as follows: DSGVTQTPKHLITATGQRVTLRCSPRSGDLSVYWYQQSLDQGLQFLIQYYNGEERAKGNILERFSAQQFPDLHSELNLSSLELGDSALYFCASSVSVAKNIQYFGAGTRLSVL.

V usage is TRBV28 and J usage is TRBJ2-7; TRBD2 is a possible D gene (5 bases). Germline loops: CDR1 MDHEN, CDR2 SYDVKM. This CDR3 has 14 residues. Trimming pared 2 bases from V and 7 bases from J, leaving 15 bases between. The CDR3 DNA reads as TGTGCCAGCAGTTTACAGGACTGGGCCCCAGAGCAGTACTTC. Amino acids: CASSLQDWAPEQYF.

This clone was recorded once. This chain connects TRBV7-2 to TRBJ2-5; D is possibly TRBD1 (7 bases). This CDR3 comprises 14 residues. Trimming stripped 5 bases from V and 3 bases from J, with 13 bases between. The V gene's germline CDR1 is SGHTA and CDR2 FQGNSA. The CDR3 DNA is TGTGCCAGCAGCCTGGAGGGACAGAAAGAGACCCAGTACTTC. It translates to CASSLEGQKETQYF. Full variable domain (rest looked up from reference TRBV7-2 and TRBJ2-5): GAGVSQSPSNKVTEKGKDVELRCDPISGHTALYWYRQSLGQGLEFLIYFQGNSAPDKSGLPSDRFSAERTGGSVSTLTIQRTQQEDSAVYLCASSLEGQKETQYFGPGTRLLVL.

The chain joins TRBV9 to TRBJ2-3; D possibly corresponds to TRBD1 (5 bases). CDR1 and CDR2 (germline): SGDLS, YYNGEE. This CDR3 has 14 amino acids. The ends were cut back, 0 bases at V and 0 bases at J, with 5 bases in the middle. The DNA of the CDR3 is TGTGCCAGCAGCGTAGAGGGGAGCACAGATACGCAGTATTTT. Protein sequence: CASSVEGSTDTQYF.